These T cell receptor beta chains were read from a single sample in a study of cytomegalovirus exposure and HLA in healthy donors. The assay was immunoSEQ multiplex PCR, and TCRdb's table has in-frame clones only and misses some. The sample lists approximately 110,000 clones; around 73% were seen once. The sequenced material came from PBMCs. The receptors shown here come from a man aged 40-55 years in good health and CMV-seronegative. The CDR3 runs from the conserved cysteine through the conserved F or W. A D gene is named only where the DNA matches it firmly. Some rows have no size entry. The others give once, few or many, or a class for an expanded clone.

d_gene,j_gene,abundance,v_gene,CDR3nt,CDR3aa
.,TRBJ1-4,few,TRBV5-6,TGTGCCAGCAGCGATAACAGGTTCGGGCGTGAAAAACTGTTTTTT,CASSDNRFGREKLFF
.,TRBJ1-1,.,TRBV6-5,TGTGCCAGCAGCCCAAAGAACACTGAAGCTTTCTTT,CASSPKNTEAFF
.,TRBJ2-1,.,TRBV7-9,TGTGCCAGCAGCTTAAGCATTGCAGGGCTTGATGAGCAGTTCTTC,CASSLSIAGLDEQFF
.,TRBJ2-7,.,TRBV5-5,TGTGCCAGCAGCCTTAACCGACAGGCTACTAACTACGAGCAGTACTTC,CASSLNRQATNYEQYF
.,TRBJ2-7,.,TRBV2,TGTGCCAGCAGTGCGCCCGGGAGCTCCTACGAGCAGTACTTC,CASSAPGSSYEQYF
TRBD1,TRBJ2-5,.,TRBV2,TGTGCCAGCAGCGCTTCCGACAGGGTCGAGACCCAGTACTTC,CASSASDRVETQYF
TRBD1,TRBJ1-2,once,TRBV6-1,TGTGCCAGCAGCGAGACAGGGCGAAGGGGCTACACCTTC,CASSETGRRGYTF
.,TRBJ2-2,.,TRBV9,TGTGCCAGCAGCGTTGAAGGCGGGTACACCGGGGAGCTGTTTTTT,CASSVEGGYTGELFF
TRBD2,TRBJ2-2,.,TRBV5-1,TGCGCCAGCAGCTCTGGGTTTCGACTAGCGGGGGTGGACACCGGGGAGCTGTTTTTT,CASSSGFRLAGVDTGELFF
.,TRBJ2-1,.,TRBV2,TGTGCCAGCAGTCTGAGGACTTACAATGAGCAGTTCTTC,CASSLRTYNEQFF
TRBD2,TRBJ2-7,.,TRBV27,TGTGCCAGCAGTTTATCGGGGGGGTGGAATCGATACTACGAGCAGTACTTC,CASSLSGGWNRYYEQYF
TRBD1,TRBJ1-1,.,TRBV4-1,TGCGCCAGCAGCCCGGACAGGGGGCTTTATGAAGCTTTCTTT,CASSPDRGLYEAFF
.,TRBJ1-4,.,TRBV18,TGTGCCAGCTCACCAGGCGGGGCGGCTGAAAAACTGTTTTTT,CASSPGGAAEKLFF
.,TRBJ2-7,.,TRBV4-1,TGCGCCAGCAGCCAAGTTAGGGGAGGAAGAGAGGGGTACGAGCAGTACTTC,CASSQVRGGREGYEQYF
.,TRBJ1-1,.,TRBV12-5,TGTGCTAGTGGTGGGGGCAGCACTGAAGCTTTCTTT,CASGGGSTEAFF
TRBD1,TRBJ1-3,.,TRBV4-3,TGCGCCAGCAGCCCCGGGACAGGGCCTGGAAACACCATATATTTT,CASSPGTGPGNTIYF
TRBD1,TRBJ2-1,many,TRBV5-1,TGCGCCAGCAGCTCCGGGACAGTGTACAATGAGCAGTTCTTC,CASSSGTVYNEQFF
TRBD1,TRBJ1-5,.,TRBV9,TGTGCCAGCAGCCCAGGCGTGGCAGGGGGCCATCAGCCCCAGCATTTT,CASSPGVAGGHQPQHF
.,TRBJ2-2,few,TRBV6-4,TGTGCCAGCTCCATGGGGCTGGAGACCGGGGAGCTGTTTTTT,CASSMGLETGELFF
TRBD1,TRBJ1-1,few,TRBV4-3,TGCGCCAGCAGCCAAGGGGGACAGCGCACAGAAGCTTTCTTT,CASSQGGQRTEAFF
.,TRBJ1-5,few,TRBV28,TGTGCCTCCAAATCCGGCGGGGATCCCCAGCATTTT,CASKSGGDPQHF
.,TRBJ1-1,.,TRBV18,TGTGCCAGCTCATTAGACACTGAAGCTTTCTTT,CASSLDTEAFF
.,TRBJ1-2,.,TRBV7-3,TGTGCCAGCAGCTTAACGCAGGGCGGTAACTATGGCTACACCTTC,CASSLTQGGNYGYTF
TRBD2,TRBJ2-5,.,TRBV19,TGTGCCAGTAGCTGGGGGGGGGCGGGGGGACAAGAGACCCAGTACTTC,CASSWGGAGGQETQYF
TRBD2,TRBJ2-1,once,TRBV29-1,TGCAGCGTTGTAGGGACTAGCGGGGTTGATGAGCAGTTCTTC,CSVVGTSGVDEQFF
.,TRBJ2-2,.,TRBV5-1,TGCGCCAGCAGCTTGGGACTAATCACCGGGGAGCTGTTTTTT,CASSLGLITGELFF
TRBD1,TRBJ2-7,.,TRBV4-1,TGCGCCAGCTCCCCGACAGGGGGCGAGCAGTACTTC,CASSPTGGEQYF
TRBD1,TRBJ2-1,.,TRBV9,TGTGCCAGCAGCCTCCGGACAGGGGGCAATGAGCAGTTCTTC,CASSLRTGGNEQFF
.,TRBJ1-1,.,TRBV5-5,TGTGCCAGCAGCTGGGCGACTATGAACACTGAAGCTTTCTTT,CASSWATMNTEAFF
.,TRBJ2-1,.,TRBV19,TGTGCCAGTAGGCCGCATCGGGGGGCCGGCGACAATGAGCAGTTCTTC,CASRPHRGAGDNEQFF
.,TRBJ2-2,.,TRBV30,TGTGCCTTGGAGTCAGGGCGGGGAAACACCGGGGAGCTGTTTTTT,CALESGRGNTGELFF
.,TRBJ1-2,.,TRBV29-1,TGCAGCGTTGAAGAAGAACGGGATTATGGCTACACCTTC,CSVEEERDYGYTF
TRBD1,TRBJ1-1,.,TRBV18,TGTGCCAGCTCCCAGGGGGCGACTCAGCGAGTCACTGAAGCTTTCTTT,CASSQGATQRVTEAFF
.,TRBJ1-1,.,TRBV7-3,TGTGCCAGCAGCTTGGACTTGGTCACTGAAGCTTTCTTT,CASSLDLVTEAFF
.,TRBJ1-1,.,TRBV28,TGTGCCAGCAGTCCCACCACAGGGAACACTGAAGCTTTCTTT,CASSPTTGNTEAFF
TRBD1,TRBJ2-5,.,TRBV5-4,TGTGCCAGCAGCTTGCGAGGGGGCTTCCAAGAGACCCAGTACTTC,CASSLRGGFQETQYF
.,TRBJ1-1,.,TRBV4-1,TGCGCCAGCAGCCATCCGGGGGACGGAATGAACACTGAAGCTTTCTTT,CASSHPGDGMNTEAFF
.,TRBJ1-2,.,TRBV5-1,TGCGCCAGCAGCTTGGGAGGGCGGGAAGATGATGGCTACACCTTC,CASSLGGREDDGYTF
TRBD1,TRBJ1-5,.,TRBV2,TGTGCCAGCAGTCAAGACAGGGCGAATCAGCCCCAGCATTTT,CASSQDRANQPQHF
TRBD1,TRBJ1-2,few,TRBV14,TGTGCCAGCAGCCCTTGGACAGGGGGCTCTTCCTCTTATGGCTACACCTTC,CASSPWTGGSSSYGYTF
.,TRBJ2-7,.,TRBV2,TGTGCCAGCACCGAATGGGTCAACAGGGATCGGGACGGCTACGAGCAGTACTTC,CASTEWVNRDRDGYEQYF
TRBD1,TRBJ2-2,.,TRBV27,TGTGCCAGCAGCATTAGCGGACAGGGGAAGAAAGGCGGGGAGCTGTTTTTT,CASSISGQGKKGGELFF
TRBD2,TRBJ2-7,.,TRBV6-5,TGTGCCAGCAGCCGGGGGGGGACCTACGAGCAGTACTTC,CASSRGGTYEQYF
TRBD1,TRBJ1-1,.,TRBV13,TGTGCCAGCAGCTCCGGGACAGCGAACACTGAAGCTTTCTTT,CASSSGTANTEAFF
TRBD1,TRBJ1-2,.,TRBV4-1,TGCGCCAGCAGCTCCCGGGACAGGGGGGCCTATGGCTACACCTTC,CASSSRDRGAYGYTF
.,TRBJ1-1,.,TRBV10-3,TGTGCCATCAGTGAGTCAATGGGGAGACAATCGGTCGGCACTGAAGCTTTCTTT,CAISESMGRQSVGTEAFF
.,TRBJ1-1,once,TRBV28,TGTGCCAGCAGTGACAGTGTGAACACTGAAGCTTTCTTT,CASSDSVNTEAFF